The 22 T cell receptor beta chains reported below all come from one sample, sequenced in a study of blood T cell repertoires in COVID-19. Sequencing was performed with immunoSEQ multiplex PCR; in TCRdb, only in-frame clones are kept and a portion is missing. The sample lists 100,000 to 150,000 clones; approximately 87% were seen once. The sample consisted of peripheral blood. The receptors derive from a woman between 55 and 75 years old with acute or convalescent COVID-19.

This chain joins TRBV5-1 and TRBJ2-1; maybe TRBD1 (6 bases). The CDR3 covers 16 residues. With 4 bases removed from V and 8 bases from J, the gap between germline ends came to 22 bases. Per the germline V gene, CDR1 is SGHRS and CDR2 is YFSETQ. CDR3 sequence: CASSPPRGSLWDEQFF. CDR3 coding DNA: TGCGCCAGCAGCCCCCCGAGGGGGAGCCTCTGGGATGAGCAGTTCTTC.

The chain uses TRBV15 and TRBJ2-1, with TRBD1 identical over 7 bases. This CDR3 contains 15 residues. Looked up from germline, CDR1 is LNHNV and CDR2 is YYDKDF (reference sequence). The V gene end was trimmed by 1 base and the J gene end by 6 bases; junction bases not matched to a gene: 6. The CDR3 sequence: CATSRAQGLSNEQFF. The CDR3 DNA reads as TGTGCCACCAGCAGAGCACAGGGGCTAAGCAATGAGCAGTTCTTC.

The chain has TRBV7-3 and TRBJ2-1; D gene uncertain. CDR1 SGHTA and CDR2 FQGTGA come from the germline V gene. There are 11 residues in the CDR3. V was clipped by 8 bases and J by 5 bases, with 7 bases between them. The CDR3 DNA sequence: TGTGCCAGCTCCCAGGACAATGAGCAGTTCTTC. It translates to CASSQDNEQFF.

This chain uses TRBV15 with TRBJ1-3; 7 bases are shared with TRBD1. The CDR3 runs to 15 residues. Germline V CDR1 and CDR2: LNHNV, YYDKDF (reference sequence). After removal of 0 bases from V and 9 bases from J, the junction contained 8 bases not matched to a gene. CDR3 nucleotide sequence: TGTGCCACCAGCAGAGATAGGGGGCTCGCGGTCACCATATATTTT. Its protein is CATSRDRGLAVTIYF.

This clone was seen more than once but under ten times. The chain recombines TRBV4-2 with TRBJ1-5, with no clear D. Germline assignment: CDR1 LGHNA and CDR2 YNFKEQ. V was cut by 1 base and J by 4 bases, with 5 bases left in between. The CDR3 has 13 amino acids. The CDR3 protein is CASSQAENQPQHF. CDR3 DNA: TGTGCCAGCAGCCAAGCCGAGAATCAGCCCCAGCATTTT.

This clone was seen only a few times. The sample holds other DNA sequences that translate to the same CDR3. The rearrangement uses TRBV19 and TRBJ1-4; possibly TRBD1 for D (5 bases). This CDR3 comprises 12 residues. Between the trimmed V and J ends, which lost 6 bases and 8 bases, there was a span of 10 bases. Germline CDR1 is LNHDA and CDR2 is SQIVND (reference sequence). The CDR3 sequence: CASRPRGEKLFF. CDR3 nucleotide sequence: TGTGCCAGTAGACCGCGGGGGGAAAAACTGTTTTTT.

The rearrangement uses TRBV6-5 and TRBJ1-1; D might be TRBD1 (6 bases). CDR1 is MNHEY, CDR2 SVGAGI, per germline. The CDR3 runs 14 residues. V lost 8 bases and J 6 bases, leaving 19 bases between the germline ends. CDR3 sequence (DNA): TGTGCCAGCCTTCGAAGGGGGGGGGTCTCTGAAGCTTTCTTT. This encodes CASLRRGGVSEAFF.

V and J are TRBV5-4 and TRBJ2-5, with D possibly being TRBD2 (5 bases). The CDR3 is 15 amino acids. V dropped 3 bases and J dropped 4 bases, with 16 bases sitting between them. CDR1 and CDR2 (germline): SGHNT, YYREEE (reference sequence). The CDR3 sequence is CASSSIERERETQYF. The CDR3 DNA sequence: TGTGCCAGCAGCTCGATCGAGAGGGAAAGAGAGACCCAGTACTTC.

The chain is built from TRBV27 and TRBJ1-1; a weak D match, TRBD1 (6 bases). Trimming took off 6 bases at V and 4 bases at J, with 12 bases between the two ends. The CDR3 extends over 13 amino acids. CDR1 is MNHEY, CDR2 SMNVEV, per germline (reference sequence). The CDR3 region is CASSGGPITEAFF. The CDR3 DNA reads TGTGCCAGCAGCGGGGGGCCCATCACTGAAGCTTTCTTT.

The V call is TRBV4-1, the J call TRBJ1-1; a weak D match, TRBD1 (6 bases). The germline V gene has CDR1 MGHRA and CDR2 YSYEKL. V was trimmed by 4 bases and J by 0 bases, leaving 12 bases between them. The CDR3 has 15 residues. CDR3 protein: CASSPDSSVNTEAFF. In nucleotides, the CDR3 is TGCGCCAGCAGCCCGGACAGTTCAGTGAACACTGAAGCTTTCTTT.

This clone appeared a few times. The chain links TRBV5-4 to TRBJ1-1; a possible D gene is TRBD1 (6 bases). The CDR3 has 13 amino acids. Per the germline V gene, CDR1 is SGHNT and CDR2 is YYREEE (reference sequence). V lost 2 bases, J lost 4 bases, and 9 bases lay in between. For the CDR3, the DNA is TGTGCCAGCAGCTTAGGGGGATCCACTGAAGCTTTCTTT. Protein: CASSLGGSTEAFF. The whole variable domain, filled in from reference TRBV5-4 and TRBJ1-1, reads ETGVTQSPTHLIKTRGQQVTLRCSSQSGHNTVSWYQQALGQGPQFIFQYYREEENGRGNFPPRFSGLQFPNYSSELNVNALELDDSALYLCASSLGGSTEAFFGQGTRLTVV.

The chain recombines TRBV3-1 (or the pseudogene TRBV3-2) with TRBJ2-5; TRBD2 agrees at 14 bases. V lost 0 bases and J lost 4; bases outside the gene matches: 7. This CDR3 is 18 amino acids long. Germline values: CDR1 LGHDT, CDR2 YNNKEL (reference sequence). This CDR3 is CASSQDRTSGRRVETQYF. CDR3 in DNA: TGTGCCAGCAGCCAAGATCGGACTAGCGGGAGGAGGGTAGAGACCCAGTACTTC.

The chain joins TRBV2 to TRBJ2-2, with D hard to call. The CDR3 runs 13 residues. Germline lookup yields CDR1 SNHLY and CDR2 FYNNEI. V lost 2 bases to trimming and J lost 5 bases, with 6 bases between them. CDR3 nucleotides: TGTGCCAGCAGTGAAACGAGGACCGGGGAGCTGTTTTTT. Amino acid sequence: CASSETRTGELFF.

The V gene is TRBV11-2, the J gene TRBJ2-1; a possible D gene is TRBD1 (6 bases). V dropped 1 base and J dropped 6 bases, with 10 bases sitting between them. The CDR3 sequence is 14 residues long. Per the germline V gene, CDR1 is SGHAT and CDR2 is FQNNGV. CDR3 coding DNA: TGTGCCAGCAGCTTAGGGGGGCGGCGCAATGAGCAGTTCTTC. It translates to CASSLGGRRNEQFF.

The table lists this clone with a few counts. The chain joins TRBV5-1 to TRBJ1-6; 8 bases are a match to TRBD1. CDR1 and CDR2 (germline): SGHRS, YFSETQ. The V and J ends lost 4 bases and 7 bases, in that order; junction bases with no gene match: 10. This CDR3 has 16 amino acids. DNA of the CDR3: TGCGCCAGCAGCATCCTCTCCGGGACAGGAAATTCACCCCTCCACTTT. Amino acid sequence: CASSILSGTGNSPLHF.

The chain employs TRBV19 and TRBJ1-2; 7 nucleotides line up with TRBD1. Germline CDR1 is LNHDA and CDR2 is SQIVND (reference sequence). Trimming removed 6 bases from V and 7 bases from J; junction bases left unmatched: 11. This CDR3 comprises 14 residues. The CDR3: CASSHQGGGAGYTF. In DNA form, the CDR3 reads TGTGCCAGTAGCCACCAGGGGGGTGGGGCTGGCTACACCTTC.

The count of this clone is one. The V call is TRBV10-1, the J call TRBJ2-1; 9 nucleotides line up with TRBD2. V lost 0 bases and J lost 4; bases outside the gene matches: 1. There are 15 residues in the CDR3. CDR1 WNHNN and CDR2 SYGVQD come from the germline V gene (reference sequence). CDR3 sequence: CASSESSGGYNEQFF. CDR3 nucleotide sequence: TGCGCCAGCAGTGAGTCCAGCGGGGGGTACAATGAGCAGTTCTTC.

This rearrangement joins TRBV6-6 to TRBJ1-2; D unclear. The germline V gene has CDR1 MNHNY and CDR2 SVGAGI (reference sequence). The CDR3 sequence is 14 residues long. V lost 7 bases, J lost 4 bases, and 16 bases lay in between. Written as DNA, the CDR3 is TGTGCCAGCACCTTACCTGGGGAGATCTATGGCTACACCTTC. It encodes CASTLPGEIYGYTF.

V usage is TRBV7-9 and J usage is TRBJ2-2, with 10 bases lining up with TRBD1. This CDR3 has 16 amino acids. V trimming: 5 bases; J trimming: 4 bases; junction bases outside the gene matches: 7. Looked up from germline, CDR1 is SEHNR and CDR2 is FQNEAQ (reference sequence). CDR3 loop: CASSDGDRGFTGELFF. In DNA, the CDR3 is TGTGCCAGCAGCGACGGGGACAGGGGCTTCACCGGGGAGCTGTTTTTT.

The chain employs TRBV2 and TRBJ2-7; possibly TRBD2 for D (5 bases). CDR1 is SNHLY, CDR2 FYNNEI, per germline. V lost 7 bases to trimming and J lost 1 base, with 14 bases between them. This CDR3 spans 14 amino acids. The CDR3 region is CASKLELGSYEQYF. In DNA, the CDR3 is TGTGCCAGCAAGCTAGAACTAGGGTCCTACGAGCAGTACTTC.

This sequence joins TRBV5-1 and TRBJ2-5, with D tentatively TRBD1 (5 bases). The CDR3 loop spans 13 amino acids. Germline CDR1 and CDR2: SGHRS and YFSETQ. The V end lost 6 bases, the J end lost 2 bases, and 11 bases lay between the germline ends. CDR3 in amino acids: CASKHGQQETQYF. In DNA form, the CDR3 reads TGCGCCAGCAAACATGGACAACAAGAGACCCAGTACTTC.

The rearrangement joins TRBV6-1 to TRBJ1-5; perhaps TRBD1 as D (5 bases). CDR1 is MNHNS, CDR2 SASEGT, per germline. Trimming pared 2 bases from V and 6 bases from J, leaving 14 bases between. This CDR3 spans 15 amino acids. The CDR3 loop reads CASSESGRGGQPQHF. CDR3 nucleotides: TGTGCCAGCAGTGAATCTGGTCGGGGGGGTCAGCCCCAGCATTTT.